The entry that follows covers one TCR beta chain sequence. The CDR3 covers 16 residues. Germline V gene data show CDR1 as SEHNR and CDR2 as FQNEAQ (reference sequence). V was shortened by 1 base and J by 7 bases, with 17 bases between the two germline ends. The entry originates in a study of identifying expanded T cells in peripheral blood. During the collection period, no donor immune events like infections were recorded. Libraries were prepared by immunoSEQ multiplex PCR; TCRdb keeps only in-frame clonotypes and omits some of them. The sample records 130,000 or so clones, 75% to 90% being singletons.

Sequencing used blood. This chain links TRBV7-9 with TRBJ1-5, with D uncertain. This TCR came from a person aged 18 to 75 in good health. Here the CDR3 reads CASSLGEGPFGQPQHF. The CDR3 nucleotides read TGTGCCAGCAGCTTAGGAGAAGGTCCGTTTGGACAGCCCCAGCATTTT.